This entry lists 30 T cell receptor beta chains sequenced from one sample in a study of CD8 T cells in Susac syndrome. The RNA, about 0.45 to 1 ug, was put through reverse transcription using random hexamers. From the immunoSEQ multiplex PCR reads, TCRdb called clonotypes with MiXCR, one entry per CDR3 protein. This table has 150,000 to 200,000 distinct CDR3 sequences, 85% to 95% appearing once. The sequenced material came from CD8+ T cells from PBMCs. The receptors here all came from a human donor with Susac syndrome.

V is TRBV20-1 and J is TRBJ1-6; D may be TRBD1 (5 bases). V was cut by 7 bases and J by 2 bases, with 12 bases left in between. CDR1 DFQATT and CDR2 SNEGSKA come from the germline V gene (reference sequence). The CDR3 has 14 amino acids. The CDR3 loop reads CSVSRGPYNSPLHF. The CDR3 DNA sequence: TGCAGTGTCAGCCGGGGCCCCTATAATTCACCCCTCCACTTT.

The chain is built from TRBV13 and TRBJ2-7, with TRBD2 as a possible D gene (6 bases). Per the germline V gene, CDR1 is PRHDT and CDR2 is FYEKMQ (reference sequence). CDR3 length: 14 residues. Trimming stripped 5 bases from V and 2 bases from J, with 13 bases between. This CDR3 is CASSDGGGPYEQYF. The CDR3 DNA follows: TGTGCCAGCAGCGACGGGGGAGGACCCTACGAGCAGTACTTC.

The CDR3 DNA sequence: TGTGCCAGCAGTTTCCCGGCTGTGAAGAACTCCTACGAGCAGTACTTC. This encodes CASSFPAVKNSYEQYF. This sequence joins TRBV28 and TRBJ2-7, with D uncertain. The CDR3 spans 16 residues. V lost 3 bases and J 0 bases, leaving 15 bases between the germline ends. Germline lookup yields CDR1 MDHEN and CDR2 SYDVKM. The variable domain in full, with the rest retrieved from reference TRBV28 and TRBJ2-7, is DVKVTQSSRYLVKRTGEKVFLECVQDMDHENMFWYRQDPGLGLRLIYFSYDVKMKEKGDIPEGYSVSREKKERFSLILESASTNQTSMYLCASSFPAVKNSYEQYFGPGTRLTVT.

This chain joins TRBV5-6 and TRBJ2-1; 10 nucleotides agree with TRBD2. The CDR3 totals 15 residues. From germline, CDR1 is SGHDT and CDR2 YYEEEE. The junction had 4 bases not matched to a gene; V was cut back by 3 bases and J by 4 bases. CDR3 nucleotide sequence: TGTGCCAGCAGCTACGGACTAGCGGAGTACAATGAGCAGTTCTTC. It is translated as CASSYGLAEYNEQFF.

The chain is built from TRBV5-1 and TRBJ1-1; D is undetermined. The germline gives CDR1 SGHRS, CDR2 YFSETQ. V dropped 1 base and J dropped 2 bases, with 15 bases sitting between them. The CDR3 sequence is 16 residues long. CDR3 sequence (DNA): TGCGCCAGCAGCTTGTCCTGGACGAAGGGTAACACTGAAGCTTTCTTT. It specifies CASSLSWTKGNTEAFF.

The chain joins TRBV24-1 to TRBJ2-7; no definite D call. V lost 12 bases and J lost 0, with 17 bases in between. Germline assignment: CDR1 KGHDR and CDR2 SFDVKD. The CDR3 has 14 residues. The CDR3 region has the DNA TGTGCCTTCGGTTTTCAGGATTCCTCCTACGAGCAGTACTTC. Translated, it gives CAFGFQDSSYEQYF.

The chain joins TRBV10-3 to TRBJ1-2; D gene ambiguous. The CDR3 has 14 residues. From germline, CDR1 is ENHRY and CDR2 SYGVKD. V lost 0 bases to trimming and J lost 4 bases, with 9 bases between them. For the CDR3, the DNA is TGTGCCATCAGTGAGTCGCCACAGACCTATGGCTACACCTTC. Protein product: CAISESPQTYGYTF.

J is TRBJ1-2 and V is TRBV18; D not certain. Trimming pared 5 bases from V and 3 bases from J, leaving 13 bases between. Germline CDR1 and CDR2: KGHSH and LQKENI. The CDR3 consists of 14 residues. The CDR3, as DNA: TGTGCCAGCTCATCCTCGGTCGTCCACTATGGCTACACCTTC. It is translated as CASSSSVVHYGYTF.

The chain is built from TRBV6-1 and TRBJ1-4, with 11 bases matching TRBD1. The CDR3 loop spans 15 amino acids. J lost 2 bases, V lost 8 bases, and 4 bases had no gene match. CDR1 and CDR2 from the germline V gene are MNHNS and SASEGT. The CDR3 DNA reads TGTGCCAGCCGGGACAGGGGGTCTACTAATGAAAAACTGTTTTTT. Residues: CASRDRGSTNEKLFF.

This clonotype was picked up one time. This chain joins TRBV4-1 and TRBJ1-4; 9 bases are shared with TRBD1. The CDR3 is made up of 17 amino acids. V trimming: 1 base; J trimming: 2 bases; junction bases outside the gene matches: 5. Germline V gene data show CDR1 as MGHRA and CDR2 as YSYEKL. Written as DNA, the CDR3 is TGCGCCAGCAGCCAAGTAGGGACAGGGACCACTAATGAAAAACTGTTTTTT. Translated: CASSQVGTGTTNEKLFF.

The gene calls are TRBV29-1 and TRBJ2-2; 11 bases align to TRBD2. J was trimmed by 6 bases and V by 7 bases; bases with no gene match: 13. CDR1 is SQVTM and CDR2 is ANQGSEA in the germline V gene. The length of the CDR3 is 16 residues. The CDR3 sequence is CSATGLAAVRPGELFF. CDR3 nucleotides: TGCAGCGCTACGGGACTAGCGGCCGTACGGCCCGGGGAGCTGTTTTTT.

The rearrangement links TRBV7-9 to TRBJ2-7; D is ambiguous. Germline loops: CDR1 SEHNR, CDR2 FQNEAQ (reference sequence). The germline V and J ends were trimmed by 4 bases and 7 bases, with 11 bases remaining between them. The CDR3 consists of 12 residues. Here the CDR3 DNA reads TGTGCCAGCAGCTCAGCCCCGAGGGAGCAGTACTTC. Protein: CASSSAPREQYF.

With respect to this clonotype: One end of the junction fails to match germline, which may point to a read error. The J gene is TRBJ2-1, the V gene TRBV2, with D hard to call. The CDR3 consists of 11 residues. Germline assignment: CDR1 SNHLY and CDR2 FYNNEI. The chain's CDR3 is CASSEVRGKSF. The CDR3 bases are TGTGCCAGCAGTGAAGTCCGTGGGAAGAGCTTC.

This chain joins TRBV5-1 and TRBJ1-4; D is unresolved. Germline V gives CDR1 SGHRS, CDR2 YFSETQ. The CDR3 totals 14 residues. V gave up 4 bases and J gave up 0 bases, with 7 bases separating them. The CDR3 DNA reads as TGCGCCAGCAGCAAAGTAGCAACTAATGAAAAACTGTTTTTT. This translates into CASSKVATNEKLFF.

CDR3 DNA sequence: TGTGCCTGGAGTCAGGGTAACTATGGCTACACCTTC. This translates into CAWSQGNYGYTF. The chain recombines TRBV30 with TRBJ1-2; D might be TRBD1 (5 bases). The CDR3 runs 12 residues. Per the germline V gene, CDR1 is GTSNPN and CDR2 is SVGIG (reference sequence). With 2 bases removed from V and 1 base from J, the gap between germline ends came to 5 bases. Variable domain in full (rest from reference TRBV30 and TRBJ1-2): SQTIHQWPATLVQPVGSPLSLECTVEGTSNPNLYWYRQAAGRGLQLLFYSVGIGQISSEVPQNLSASRPQDRQFILSSKKLLLSDSGFYLCAWSQGNYGYTFGSGTRLTVV.

The CDR3 bases are TGTGCCAGCAGCTTAAGTCTGGACAGGGCGGCTTTCTTT. Translating gives CASSLSLDRAAFF. The chain joins TRBV7-9 to TRBJ1-1; 8 nucleotides match TRBD1. Germline CDR1 SEHNR, CDR2 FQNEAQ (reference sequence). V gave up 2 bases and J gave up 11 bases; unmatched junction bases: 7. This CDR3 has 13 amino acids.

The rearrangement links TRBV20-1 to TRBJ2-4; the D gene is possibly TRBD1 (5 bases). Between the trimmed V and J ends, which lost 2 bases and 0 bases, there was a span of 5 bases. This CDR3 spans 13 amino acids. CDR1 is DFQATT, CDR2 SNEGSKA, per germline (reference sequence). As DNA, the CDR3 is TGCAGTGCTAGACAGGGAGCCAAAAACATTCAGTACTTC. This gives the protein CSARQGAKNIQYF.

The rearrangement joins TRBV13 to TRBJ2-1; 7 bases align to TRBD1. V lost 4 bases, J lost 7 bases, and 7 bases stayed unmatched. The CDR3 contains 14 residues. Germline V gene lookup returns CDR1 PRHDT and CDR2 FYEKMQ (reference sequence). The CDR3 DNA reads TGTGCCAGCAGCTCAAATCAGGGGGATAATGAGCAGTTCTTC. Translating it yields CASSSNQGDNEQFF. The full variable domain, its missing parts supplied by reference TRBV13 and TRBJ2-1, is AAGVIQSPRHLIKEKRETATLKCYPIPRHDTVYWYQQGPGQDPQFLISFYEKMQSDKGSIPDRFSAQQFSDYHSELNMSSLELGDSALYFCASSSNQGDNEQFFGPGTRLTVL.

The chain links TRBV2 to TRBJ1-2; TRBD1 matches at 7 bases. After removal of 4 bases from V and 5 bases from J, the junction contained 7 bases not matched to a gene. The germline gives CDR1 SNHLY, CDR2 FYNNEI. The CDR3 has 14 amino acids. CDR3 bases: TGTGCCAGCAGTGCCAGGGGGGCCGTGTATGGCTACACCTTC. Translating it yields CASSARGAVYGYTF.

The V and J genes are TRBV27 and TRBJ1-4; D is undetermined. V dropped 3 bases and J dropped 8 bases, with 16 bases sitting between them. This CDR3 region has 15 residues. The germline V gene has CDR1 MNHEY and CDR2 SMNVEV (reference sequence). The CDR3: CASSLMGVRGEKLFF. In DNA, the CDR3 is TGTGCCAGCAGTTTGATGGGTGTACGTGGGGAAAAACTGTTTTTT.

CDR3 amino acids: CASQWTGTNEQYF. The CDR3 bases are TGTGCCAGCCAATGGACGGGGACCAACGAGCAGTACTTC. J is TRBJ2-7 and V is TRBV12-3 or TRBV12-4, with D perhaps matching TRBD1 or TRBD2 (5 bases each). This CDR3 contains 13 residues. The V end lost 8 bases, the J end lost 5 bases, and 16 bases lay between the germline ends.

The gene calls are TRBV15 and TRBJ2-1; D unresolved. Germline CDR1 and CDR2: LNHNV and YYDKDF (reference sequence). V was pared by 0 bases and J by 8 bases, with 17 bases between. This CDR3 has 16 amino acids. CDR3 sequence: CATSRDKAYQRDEQFF. CDR3 sequence (DNA): TGTGCCACCAGCAGAGATAAAGCCTATCAAAGAGATGAGCAGTTCTTC.

This clonotype was found once. This chain connects TRBV5-4 to TRBJ2-3, with 8 bases that match TRBD1. Trimming cost V 4 bases and J 6 bases; bases outside gene matches: 10. The CDR3 extends over 15 amino acids. Germline CDR1 is SGHNT and CDR2 is YYREEE (reference sequence). CDR3 coding DNA: TGTGCCAGCAGCCTAGGACAGGGTAGTTCGGATACGCAGTATTTT. This translates into CASSLGQGSSDTQYF.

This clonotype came up once. The rearrangement uses TRBV6-5 and TRBJ2-2, with 8 bases aligning to TRBD1. Germline trimming cut 5 bases from V and 3 bases from J; bases unmatched to any gene: 2. CDR3 length equals 14 residues. Germline V gives CDR1 MNHEY, CDR2 SVGAGI. In nucleotides, the CDR3 is TGTGCCAGCAGTGGACAGGGATACACCGGGGAGCTGTTTTTT. Protein product: CASSGQGYTGELFF.

The chain has TRBV13 and TRBJ2-7; D not resolved. The CDR3 runs 13 residues. The V gene lost 4 bases and the J gene lost 4 bases, with 11 bases spanning the gap. Germline values: CDR1 PRHDT, CDR2 FYEKMQ (reference sequence). The CDR3 DNA reads as TGTGCCAGCAGCTCCATATCCGAGTACGAGCAGTACTTC. As protein: CASSSISEYEQYF.

The chain joins TRBV12-3 or TRBV12-4 to TRBJ1-2; tentative D call: TRBD1 (5 bases). The CDR3 is made up of 11 amino acids. Trimming took off 1 base at V and 11 bases at J, with 8 bases between the two ends. CDR3: CASSLDRTYTF. The DNA of the CDR3 is TGTGCCAGCAGTTTAGACAGGACGTACACCTTC.

This sequence joins TRBV18 and TRBJ2-5; D ambiguous. CDR1 KGHSH and CDR2 LQKENI come from the germline V gene. V lost 4 bases and J 0 bases, leaving 15 bases between the germline ends. This CDR3 spans 16 amino acids. The CDR3 reads CASSQFEPRYQETQYF. The DNA for the CDR3 is TGTGCCAGCTCACAGTTCGAGCCCCGCTACCAAGAGACCCAGTACTTC.

The chain joins TRBV27 to TRBJ2-3; possibly TRBD1 or TRBD2 for D (5 bases each). The CDR3 runs to 17 residues. V was shortened by 5 bases and J by 4 bases, with 22 bases between the two germline ends. Germline loops: CDR1 MNHEY, CDR2 SMNVEV (reference sequence). The CDR3 region is CASSPRRPDGAPDTQYF. CDR3 bases: TGTGCCAGCAGTCCTAGGAGGCCAGATGGGGCCCCAGATACGCAGTATTTT.

The rearrangement joins TRBV9 to TRBJ1-5; no definite D call. The germline V gene has CDR1 SGDLS and CDR2 YYNGEE. Trimming removed 4 bases at V and 2 bases at J, with 10 bases between. This CDR3 is 14 amino acids long. CDR3 loop: CASSPWSGNQPQHF. The CDR3, as DNA: TGTGCCAGCAGCCCATGGAGCGGCAATCAGCCCCAGCATTTT.

The chain recombines TRBV20-1 with TRBJ2-1; weak D call: TRBD2 (6 bases). This CDR3 contains 15 residues. V shed 7 bases and J shed 0 bases, with 16 bases lying between them. Germline V CDR1 and CDR2: DFQATT, SNEGSKA (reference sequence). CDR3 sequence (DNA): TGCAGTGTTTTTGCTAGCGCGAGCTCCTACAATGAGCAGTTCTTC. This sequence encodes CSVFASASSYNEQFF.